This record covers a single T cell receptor beta chain. What antigen it recognizes has not been identified. Base qualities are not at hand, and no much larger clone is one base apart. The donors were healthy, HIV-negative adults who had no recently reported acute infections or vaccinations. Only Caucasian adults living in Nashville, Tennessee, USA were represented among the donors. In the unsorted samples, 70 million to 90 million PBMCs were counted, and genomic DNA was extracted using the QIAamp DNA Blood Mini kit. Blood was obtained by leukapheresis, after which PBMCs were separated by Ficoll-Histopaque density gradient centrifugation and cryopreserved in liquid nitrogen vapor phase. This sample was included in a study of shared clonotypes between healthy human individuals (dated by TCRdb to about 2020). Notes on the research overall: The cohort included a few men and a couple of women between 18 and 49 years of age. The study deeply sequenced blood TCR repertoires of about 5 healthy adults to estimate repertoire size and the extent of clonotype sharing between individuals. Libraries were prepared and TCR repertoires were sequenced by different laboratories using diverse techniques, in order to increase sequencing depth and limit assay-specific biases. Between about 0.9 and 8.9 billion PBMCs per donor were obtained by leukapheresis.

The CDR3 contains 15 residues, cysteine and phenylalanine counted. Only the CDR3 part of the read is kept: 45 bases, read in frame from the first base. Germline trimming amounts to 4 bases on V and 2 bases on J, with 6 as the count of junction bases outside the gene matches. The germline V gene supplies CDR1 SGHRS and CDR2 YFSETQ. TCR CDR3 regions were amplified from genomic DNA by multiplex PCR using the deep immunoSEQ assay. For each cell subset, the extracted genomic DNA was distributed evenly across all wells of several immunoSEQ 96-well plates, and each plate served as one replicate. For unsorted PBMC, about 300 ng of genomic DNA, equivalent to about 30,000 T cell genomes, went into each replicate PCR. Ten immunoSEQ deep assay plates were used to sequence the unsorted PBMC genomic DNA. Purified libraries were measured with a Qubit 3.0 fluorometer, size-checked on a Bioanalyzer 2100, and measured again with the KAPA Library Quantification kit. Every immunoSEQ 96-well plate was sequenced on a dedicated single-read 150-cycle Illumina NextSeq 550 flow cell. As for the authors' bioinformatics: Because the immunoSEQ output held only junctional sequences and lacked quality scores, the filtering could not match the filtering applied to full-length reads. Sequences were annotated with PyIR, a Python wrapper for IgBLAST v1.9, using IMGT germline references to assign V/J genes and CDR3. Reads were filtered out if the reads had weak V/J assignments (E-value above 1e-6), no CDR3, stop codons, out-of-frame junctions, or ambiguous translated residues. V3J clonotypes were defined by identical inferred V gene, J gene, and CDR3 amino acid sequence. Percentage overlap between repertoires was computed as shared unique clonotypes divided by the size of the smaller repertoire. Richness of each repertoire was evaluated using RTK rarefaction, the Chao1 estimator, and Recon v2.1 estimates of unobserved clonotypes. In TCRdb, the immuneACCESS table is reduced to in-frame sequences with V and J assigned. These tables do not hold every clone; where another copy was compared, an unresolved V gene accounts for under half, and the others remain unexplained. For V, J and clone size, that table is used; D and trimming come from the DNA. A total of about 450,000 clones appear in this sample, around three quarters of them only once. About an eighth of the sample lies in the top ten.

What the research found in general, with its limitations: The genetic and exposure-history diversity represented was limited by the small number of donors. Based on pairwise subsampling, the degree of clonotype sharing among donors was expected to be affected by sequencing depth. Sampling was restricted to blood, and TCR repertoires in tissue are likely to differ from TCR repertoires in blood.

The sequence joins TRBV5-1 to TRBJ2-1, with 7 junctional bases fitting TRBD2. The source is a middle-aged woman in good health. Some clones in this sample may be carry-over from other donors' samples. Sequenced: PBMCs. In nucleotides, the sequence is TGCGCCAGCAGCCCGGGACTACAGACCTACAATGAGCAGTTCTTC. This sequence encodes CASSPGLQTYNEQFF.